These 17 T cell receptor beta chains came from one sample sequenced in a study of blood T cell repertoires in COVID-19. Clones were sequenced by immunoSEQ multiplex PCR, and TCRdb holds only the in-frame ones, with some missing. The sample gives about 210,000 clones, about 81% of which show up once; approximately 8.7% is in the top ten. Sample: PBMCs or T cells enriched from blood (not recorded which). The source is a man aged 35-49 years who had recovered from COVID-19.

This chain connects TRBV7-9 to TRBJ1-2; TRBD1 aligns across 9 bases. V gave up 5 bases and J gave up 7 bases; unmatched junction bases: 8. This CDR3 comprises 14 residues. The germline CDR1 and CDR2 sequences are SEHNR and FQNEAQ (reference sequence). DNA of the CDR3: TGTGCCAGCAGCCGGGGACAGGGTAGTAGTGGCTACACCTTC. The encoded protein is CASSRGQGSSGYTF.

CDR3 nucleotide sequence: TGCGCCAGCAGCCCCGGACTAGCGGGGAATGAGCAGTTCTTC. Translating gives CASSPGLAGNEQFF. This chain connects TRBV5-1 to TRBJ2-1, with TRBD2 matching 12 bases. The V and J ends lost 4 bases and 7 bases, in that order; junction bases with no gene match: 3. The CDR3 runs to 14 residues. CDR1 and CDR2 from the germline V gene are SGHRS and YFSETQ.

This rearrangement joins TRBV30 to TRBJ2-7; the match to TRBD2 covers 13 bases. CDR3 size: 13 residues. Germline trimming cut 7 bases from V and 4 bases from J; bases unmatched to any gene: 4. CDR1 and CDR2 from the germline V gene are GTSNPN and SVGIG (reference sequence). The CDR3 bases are TGTGCCTTATGGACTAGCGGGAGTTACGAGCAGTACTTC. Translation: CALWTSGSYEQYF.

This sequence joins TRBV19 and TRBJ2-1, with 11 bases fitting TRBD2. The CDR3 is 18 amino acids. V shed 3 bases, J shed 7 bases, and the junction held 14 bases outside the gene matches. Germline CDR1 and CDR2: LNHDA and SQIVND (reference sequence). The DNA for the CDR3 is TGTGCCAGTAGTATTGGAAGGGAGACTAGCGGGGCGGGTAATGAGCAGTTCTTC. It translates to CASSIGRETSGAGNEQFF.

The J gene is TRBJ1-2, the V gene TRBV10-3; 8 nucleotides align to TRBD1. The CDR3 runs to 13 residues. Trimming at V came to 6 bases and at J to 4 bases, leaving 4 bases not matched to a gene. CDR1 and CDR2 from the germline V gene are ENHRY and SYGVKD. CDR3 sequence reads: CAIRGQGIYGYTF. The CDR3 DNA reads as TGTGCCATCAGAGGACAGGGAATCTATGGCTACACCTTC.

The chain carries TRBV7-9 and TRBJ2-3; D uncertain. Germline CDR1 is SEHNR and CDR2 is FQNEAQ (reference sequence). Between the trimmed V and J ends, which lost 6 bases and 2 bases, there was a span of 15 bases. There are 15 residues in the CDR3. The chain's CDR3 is CASSPPRQHTDTQYF. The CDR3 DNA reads TGTGCCAGCAGTCCGCCTCGTCAACACACAGATACGCAGTATTTT.

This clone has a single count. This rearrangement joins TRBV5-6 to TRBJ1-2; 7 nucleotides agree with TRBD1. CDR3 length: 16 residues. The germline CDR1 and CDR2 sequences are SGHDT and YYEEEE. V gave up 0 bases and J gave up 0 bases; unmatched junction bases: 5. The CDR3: CASSLGQGRANYGYTF. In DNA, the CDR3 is TGTGCCAGCAGCTTGGGACAGGGCCGAGCTAACTATGGCTACACCTTC.

The CDR3, as DNA: TGCGCCAGCAGTCCTGAGACAGGGGGCCTGGCTGAAGCTTTCTTT. This codes for CASSPETGGLAEAFF. The chain has TRBV5-1 and TRBJ1-1, with 10 bases fitting TRBD1. The trim removed 5 bases at V and 6 bases at J, leaving 10 bases unmatched. This CDR3 contains 15 residues. Germline values: CDR1 SGHRS, CDR2 YFSETQ.

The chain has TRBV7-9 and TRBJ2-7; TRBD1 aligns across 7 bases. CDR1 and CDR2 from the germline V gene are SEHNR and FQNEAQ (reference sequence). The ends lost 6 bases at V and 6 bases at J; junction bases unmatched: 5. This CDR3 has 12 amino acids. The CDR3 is CASRDRSSEQYF. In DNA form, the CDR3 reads TGTGCCAGCAGGGACAGGTCGAGCGAGCAGTACTTC.

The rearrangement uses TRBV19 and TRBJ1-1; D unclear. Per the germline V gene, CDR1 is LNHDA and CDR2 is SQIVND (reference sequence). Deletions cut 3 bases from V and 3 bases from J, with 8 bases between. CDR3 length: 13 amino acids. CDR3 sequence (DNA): TGTGCCAGTAGTATTTACGGTGACACTGAAGCTTTCTTT. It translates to CASSIYGDTEAFF.

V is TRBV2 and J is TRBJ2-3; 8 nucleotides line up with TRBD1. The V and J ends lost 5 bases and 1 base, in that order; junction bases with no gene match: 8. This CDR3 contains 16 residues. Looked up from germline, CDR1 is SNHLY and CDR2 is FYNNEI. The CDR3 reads CASSKDREGGTDTQYF. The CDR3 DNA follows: TGTGCCAGCAGTAAGGACAGGGAAGGGGGCACAGATACGCAGTATTTT.

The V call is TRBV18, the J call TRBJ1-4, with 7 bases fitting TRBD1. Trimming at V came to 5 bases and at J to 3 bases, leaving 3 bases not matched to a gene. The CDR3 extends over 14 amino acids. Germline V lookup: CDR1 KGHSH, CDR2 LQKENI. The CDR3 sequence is CASSMQGANEKLFF. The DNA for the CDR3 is TGTGCCAGCTCAATGCAGGGGGCTAATGAAAAACTGTTTTTT.

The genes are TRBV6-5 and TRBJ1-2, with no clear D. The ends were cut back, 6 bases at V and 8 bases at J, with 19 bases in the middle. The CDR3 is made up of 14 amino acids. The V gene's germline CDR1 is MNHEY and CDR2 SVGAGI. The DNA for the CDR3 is TGTGCCAGCAGCCGAGGGAGCGCGTCGCCCGGCTACACCTTC. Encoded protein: CASSRGSASPGYTF.

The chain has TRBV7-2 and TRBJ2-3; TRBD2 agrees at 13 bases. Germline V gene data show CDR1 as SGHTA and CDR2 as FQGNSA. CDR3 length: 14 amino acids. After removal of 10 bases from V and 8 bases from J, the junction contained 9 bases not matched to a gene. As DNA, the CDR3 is TGTGCCACCAGAACTAGCGGGGGGGCGGGTACGCAGTATTTT. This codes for CATRTSGGAGTQYF.

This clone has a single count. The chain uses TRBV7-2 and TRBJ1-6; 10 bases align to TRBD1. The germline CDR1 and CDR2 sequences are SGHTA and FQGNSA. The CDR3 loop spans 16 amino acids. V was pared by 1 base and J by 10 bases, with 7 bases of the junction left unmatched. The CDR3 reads CASSLGGDRGRSPLHF. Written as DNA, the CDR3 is TGTGCCAGCAGCTTAGGTGGGGACAGGGGACGATCACCCCTCCACTTT.

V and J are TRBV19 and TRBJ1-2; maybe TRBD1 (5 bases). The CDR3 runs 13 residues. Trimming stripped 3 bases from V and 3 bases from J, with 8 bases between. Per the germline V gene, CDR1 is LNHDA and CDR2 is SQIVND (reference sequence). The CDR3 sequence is CASSISTDYGYTF. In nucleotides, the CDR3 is TGTGCCAGTAGTATCTCGACAGACTATGGCTACACCTTC.

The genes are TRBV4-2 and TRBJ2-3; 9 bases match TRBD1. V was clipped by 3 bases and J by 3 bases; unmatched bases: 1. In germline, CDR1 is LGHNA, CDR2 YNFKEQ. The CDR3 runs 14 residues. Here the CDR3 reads CASSQGTGTDTQYF. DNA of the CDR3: TGTGCCAGCAGCCAGGGGACAGGGACAGATACGCAGTATTTT.